This T cell receptor (beta chain) derives from a study of response to subunit inactivated influenza vaccine. The germline V gene has CDR1 ENHRY and CDR2 SYGVKD. The CDR3 loop spans 15 amino acids. V lost 3 bases, J lost 6 bases, and 10 bases stayed unmatched. There are a few counts of this clonotype. TCRdb fed the RT-PCR reads into MiXCR, producing one record per CDR3 protein. The repertoire holds roughly 500,000 distinct CDR3 sequences, with roughly 25% as singletons. These sequences were also reported in another study, on T cells expressing NK-cell markers. That paper states: UMI-tagged 5'RACE template switching yielded the TCR beta cDNA. Sorted T-cell subsets CD3+CD56+NKG2C+, CD3+CD56+NKG2C- and CD3+CD56-NKG2C+ were TCR beta-sequenced. Roughly six donors had dominant NKG2C+ clonotypes that comprised roughly 1.0-8% of their CD8+ T cells. These clonotypes additionally ranked first within the CD3+CD56-NKG2C+ fraction of a few donors. Whether the expanded NKG2C+ T cell clones recognized HCMV remained unclear.

V is TRBV10-3 and J is TRBJ2-5; 7 bases are a match to TRBD1. The sequence derives from a man in his forties or fifties who received an inactivated influenza vaccine. The specimen comprised CD4+ T cells sorted from PBMCs, sampled about 11 days after vaccination. CDR3 nucleotide sequence: TGTGCCATCAGTGACCTGGAGACAGGGTCTCAGACCCAGTACTTC. It encodes CAISDLETGSQTQYF.